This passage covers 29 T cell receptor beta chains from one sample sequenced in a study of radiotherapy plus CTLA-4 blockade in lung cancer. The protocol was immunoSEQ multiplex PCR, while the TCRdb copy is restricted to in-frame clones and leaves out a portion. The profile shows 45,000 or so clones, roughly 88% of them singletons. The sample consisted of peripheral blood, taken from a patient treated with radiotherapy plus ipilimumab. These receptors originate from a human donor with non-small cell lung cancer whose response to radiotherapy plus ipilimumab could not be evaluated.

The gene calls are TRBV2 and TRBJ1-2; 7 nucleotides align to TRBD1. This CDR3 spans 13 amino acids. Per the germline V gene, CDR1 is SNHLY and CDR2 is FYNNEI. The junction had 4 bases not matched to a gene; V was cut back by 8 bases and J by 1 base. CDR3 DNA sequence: TGTGCCAGCGACAGGGATCTTAACTATGGCTACACCTTC. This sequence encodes CASDRDLNYGYTF.

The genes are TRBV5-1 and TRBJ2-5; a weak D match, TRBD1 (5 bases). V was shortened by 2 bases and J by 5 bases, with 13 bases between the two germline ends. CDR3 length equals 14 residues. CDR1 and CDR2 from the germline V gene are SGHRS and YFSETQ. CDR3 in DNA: TGCGCCAGCAGCTTATTACAGGCTCAGGAGACCCAGTACTTC. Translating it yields CASSLLQAQETQYF.

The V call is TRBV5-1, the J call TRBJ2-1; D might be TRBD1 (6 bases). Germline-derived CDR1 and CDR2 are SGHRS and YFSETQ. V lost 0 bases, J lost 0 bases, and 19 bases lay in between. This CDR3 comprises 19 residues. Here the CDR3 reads CASSLETGQLKSSYNEQFF. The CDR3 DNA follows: TGCGCCAGCAGCTTGGAAACGGGACAACTCAAGAGCTCCTACAATGAGCAGTTCTTC.

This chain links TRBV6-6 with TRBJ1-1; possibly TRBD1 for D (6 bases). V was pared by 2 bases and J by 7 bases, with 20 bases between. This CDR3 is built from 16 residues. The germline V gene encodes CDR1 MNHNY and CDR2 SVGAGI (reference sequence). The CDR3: CASSYHPGTTRGEAFF. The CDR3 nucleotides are TGTGCCAGCAGTTACCATCCAGGGACAACCCGGGGTGAAGCTTTCTTT.

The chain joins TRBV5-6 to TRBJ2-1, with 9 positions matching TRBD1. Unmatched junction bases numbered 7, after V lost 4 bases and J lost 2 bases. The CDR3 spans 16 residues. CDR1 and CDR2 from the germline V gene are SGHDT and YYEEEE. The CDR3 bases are TGTGCCAGCAGCAAAAACAGGGGGCAAACCTACAATGAGCAGTTCTTC. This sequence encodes CASSKNRGQTYNEQFF.

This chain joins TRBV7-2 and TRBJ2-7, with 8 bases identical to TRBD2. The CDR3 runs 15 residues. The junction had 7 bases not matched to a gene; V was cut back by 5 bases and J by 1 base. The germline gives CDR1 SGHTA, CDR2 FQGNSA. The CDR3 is CASSPSLAGSYEQYF. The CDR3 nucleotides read TGTGCCAGCAGCCCATCCCTAGCGGGTTCCTACGAGCAGTACTTC.

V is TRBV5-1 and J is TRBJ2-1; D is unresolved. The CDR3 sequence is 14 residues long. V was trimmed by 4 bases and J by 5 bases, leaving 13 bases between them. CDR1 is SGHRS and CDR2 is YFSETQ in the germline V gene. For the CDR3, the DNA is TGCGCCAGCAGCCCCGGTGGTACCCACAATGAGCAGTTCTTC. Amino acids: CASSPGGTHNEQFF.

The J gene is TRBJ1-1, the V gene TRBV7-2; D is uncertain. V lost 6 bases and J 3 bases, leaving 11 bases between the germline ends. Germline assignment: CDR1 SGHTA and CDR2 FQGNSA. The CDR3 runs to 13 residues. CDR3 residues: CASSSVWDTEAFF. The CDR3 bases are TGTGCCAGCAGTAGCGTGTGGGACACTGAAGCTTTCTTT.

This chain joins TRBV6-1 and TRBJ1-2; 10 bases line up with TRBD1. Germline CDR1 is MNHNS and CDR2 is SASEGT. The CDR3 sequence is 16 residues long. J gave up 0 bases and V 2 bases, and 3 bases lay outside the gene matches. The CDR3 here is CASSEQGQGTNYGYTF. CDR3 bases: TGTGCCAGCAGTGAACAGGGACAGGGGACTAACTATGGCTACACCTTC.

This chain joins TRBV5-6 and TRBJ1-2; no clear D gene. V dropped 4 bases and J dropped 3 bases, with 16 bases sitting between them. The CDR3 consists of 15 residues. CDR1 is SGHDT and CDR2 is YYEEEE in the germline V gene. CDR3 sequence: CASSRAGRGDYGYTF. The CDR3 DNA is TGTGCCAGCAGCCGAGCTGGACGGGGAGACTATGGCTACACCTTC.

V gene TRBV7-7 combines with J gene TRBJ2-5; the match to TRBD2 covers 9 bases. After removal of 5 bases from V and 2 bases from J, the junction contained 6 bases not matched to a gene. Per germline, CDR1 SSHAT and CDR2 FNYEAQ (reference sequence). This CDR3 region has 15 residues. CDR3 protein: CASSGSGGTQETQYF. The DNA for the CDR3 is TGTGCCAGCAGCGGGAGCGGGGGGACGCAAGAGACCCAGTACTTC.

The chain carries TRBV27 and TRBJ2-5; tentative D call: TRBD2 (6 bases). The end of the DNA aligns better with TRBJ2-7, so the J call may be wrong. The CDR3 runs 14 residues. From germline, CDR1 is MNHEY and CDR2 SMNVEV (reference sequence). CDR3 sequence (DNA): TGTGCCAGCAGTTCCACCCGGGGGTACTACGAGCAGTACTTC. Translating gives CASSSTRGYYEQYF.

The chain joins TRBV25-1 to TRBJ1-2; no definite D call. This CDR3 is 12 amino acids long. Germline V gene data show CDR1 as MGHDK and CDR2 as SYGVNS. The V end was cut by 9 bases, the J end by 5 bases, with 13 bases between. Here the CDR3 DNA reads TGTGCCAGTAAGACCCCGGGGTATGGCTACACCTTC. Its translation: CASKTPGYGYTF.

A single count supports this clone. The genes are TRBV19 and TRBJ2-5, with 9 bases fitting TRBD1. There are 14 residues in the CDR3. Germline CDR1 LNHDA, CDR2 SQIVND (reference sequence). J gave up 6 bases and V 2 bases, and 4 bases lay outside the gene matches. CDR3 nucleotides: TGTGCCAGTAGTATAATGGGACAGGGAAAGACCCAGTACTTC. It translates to CASSIMGQGKTQYF.

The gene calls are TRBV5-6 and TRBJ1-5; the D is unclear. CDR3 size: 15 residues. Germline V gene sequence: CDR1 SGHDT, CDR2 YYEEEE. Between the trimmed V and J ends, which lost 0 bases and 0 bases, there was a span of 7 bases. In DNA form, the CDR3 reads TGTGCCAGCAGCTTGGGGGCCTATAGCAATCAGCCCCAGCATTTT. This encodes CASSLGAYSNQPQHF. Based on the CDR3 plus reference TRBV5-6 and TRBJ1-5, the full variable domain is DAGVTQSPTHLIKTRGQQVTLRCSPKSGHDTVSWYQQALGQGPQFIFQYYEEEERQRGNFPDRFSGHQFPNYSSELNVNALLLGDSALYLCASSLGAYSNQPQHFGDGTRLSIL.

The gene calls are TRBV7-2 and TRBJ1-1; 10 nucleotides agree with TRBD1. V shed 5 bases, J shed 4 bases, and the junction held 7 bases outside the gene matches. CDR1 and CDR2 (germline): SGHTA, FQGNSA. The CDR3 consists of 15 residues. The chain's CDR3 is CASSASRTGGTEAFF. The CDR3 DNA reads TGTGCCAGCAGCGCATCACGGACAGGGGGCACTGAAGCTTTCTTT.

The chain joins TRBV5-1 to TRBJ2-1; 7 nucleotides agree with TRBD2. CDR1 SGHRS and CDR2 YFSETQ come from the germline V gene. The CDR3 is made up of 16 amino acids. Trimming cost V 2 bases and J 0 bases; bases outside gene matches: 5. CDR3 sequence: CASSFASGVSYNEQFF. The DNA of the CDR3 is TGCGCCAGCAGCTTCGCGAGCGGGGTCTCCTACAATGAGCAGTTCTTC.

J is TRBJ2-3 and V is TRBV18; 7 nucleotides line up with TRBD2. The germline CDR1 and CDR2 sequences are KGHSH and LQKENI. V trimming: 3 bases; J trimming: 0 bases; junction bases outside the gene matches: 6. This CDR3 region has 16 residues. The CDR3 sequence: CASSPLWGGSTDTQYF. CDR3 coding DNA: TGTGCCAGCTCACCCCTCTGGGGGGGGAGCACAGATACGCAGTATTTT.

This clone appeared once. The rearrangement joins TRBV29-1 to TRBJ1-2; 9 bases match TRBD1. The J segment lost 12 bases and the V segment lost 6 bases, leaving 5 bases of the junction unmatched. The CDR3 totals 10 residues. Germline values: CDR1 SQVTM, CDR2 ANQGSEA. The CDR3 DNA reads TGCAGCGTCGGACAGGGGTTCAACACCTTC. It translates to CSVGQGFNTF.

The CDR3 nucleotides are TGTGCCAGCAGTTACTCGGAATTGGGGCGCCCTCAGTACTTC. Its protein is CASSYSELGRPQYF. The V gene is TRBV6-5, the J gene TRBJ2-7; D might be TRBD1 (5 bases). Deletions cut 0 bases from V and 10 bases from J, with 16 bases between. The germline CDR1 and CDR2 sequences are MNHEY and SVGAGI. This CDR3 region has 14 residues.

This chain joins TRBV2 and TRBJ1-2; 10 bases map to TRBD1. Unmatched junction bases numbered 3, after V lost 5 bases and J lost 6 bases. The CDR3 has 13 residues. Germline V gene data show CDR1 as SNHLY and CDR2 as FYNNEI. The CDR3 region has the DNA TGTGCCAGCAGTCCGGACAGGGGGGATGGCTACACCTTC. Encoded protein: CASSPDRGDGYTF.

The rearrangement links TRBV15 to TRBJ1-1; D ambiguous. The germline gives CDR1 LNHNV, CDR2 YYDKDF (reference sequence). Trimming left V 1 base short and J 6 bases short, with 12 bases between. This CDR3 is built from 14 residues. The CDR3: CATSRVALGSEAFF. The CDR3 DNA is TGTGCCACCAGCAGAGTCGCTCTAGGCTCTGAAGCTTTCTTT.

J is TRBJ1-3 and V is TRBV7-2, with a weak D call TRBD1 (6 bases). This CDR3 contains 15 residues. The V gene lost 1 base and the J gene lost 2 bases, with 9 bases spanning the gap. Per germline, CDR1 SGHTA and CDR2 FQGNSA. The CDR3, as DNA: TGTGCCAGCAGCTTAGGGTCAGGGGCTGGAAACACCATATATTTT. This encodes CASSLGSGAGNTIYF.

CDR3: CASSGGGWGSNQPQHF. The CDR3 DNA reads TGTGCCAGTAGTGGGGGGGGCTGGGGGAGCAATCAGCCCCAGCATTTT. This rearrangement joins TRBV19 to TRBJ1-5; weak D call: TRBD1 (6 bases). Germline CDR1 is LNHDA and CDR2 is SQIVND (reference sequence). The CDR3 is made up of 16 amino acids. Deletions cut 5 bases from V and 1 base from J, with 15 bases between. The entire variable domain, with the rest obtained from reference TRBV19 and TRBJ1-5, is as follows: DGGITQSPKYLFRKEGQNVTLSCEQNLNHDAMYWYRQDPGQGLRLIYYSQIVNDFQKGDIAEGYSVSREKKESFPLTVTSAQKNPTAFYLCASSGGGWGSNQPQHFGDGTRLSIL.

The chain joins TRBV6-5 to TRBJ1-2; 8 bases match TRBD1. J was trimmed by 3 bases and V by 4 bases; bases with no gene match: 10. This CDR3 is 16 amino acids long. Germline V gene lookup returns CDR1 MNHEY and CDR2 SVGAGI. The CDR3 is CASSSPGQGLDYGYTF. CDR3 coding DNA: TGTGCCAGCAGTTCCCCCGGACAGGGTTTAGACTATGGCTACACCTTC.

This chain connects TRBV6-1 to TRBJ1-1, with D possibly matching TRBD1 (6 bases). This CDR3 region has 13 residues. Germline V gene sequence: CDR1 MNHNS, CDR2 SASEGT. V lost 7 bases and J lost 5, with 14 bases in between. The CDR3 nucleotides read TGTGCCAGCACACGGGGAGGGGGGACTGAAGCTTTCTTT. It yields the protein CASTRGGGTEAFF.

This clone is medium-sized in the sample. The CDR3 sequence: CASSRGGYLVDEQYF. The CDR3 nucleotides are TGTGCCAGCAGCCGAGGGGGCTATCTAGTCGACGAGCAGTACTTC. The rearrangement joins TRBV7-2 to TRBJ2-7; 7 bases line up with TRBD1. Trimming removed 5 bases from V and 5 bases from J; junction bases left unmatched: 12. Germline CDR1 SGHTA, CDR2 FQGNSA. The CDR3 extends over 15 amino acids. The full variable domain, completed using reference TRBV7-2 and TRBJ2-7, is GAGVSQSPSNKVTEKGKDVELRCDPISGHTALYWYRQSLGQGLEFLIYFQGNSAPDKSGLPSDRFSAERTGGSVSTLTIQRTQQEDSAVYLCASSRGGYLVDEQYFGPGTRLTVT.

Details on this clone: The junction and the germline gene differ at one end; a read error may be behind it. CDR3 residues: CASGLESGGRDTQYF. DNA for the CDR3: TGTGCCAGCGGCTTGGAGAGCGGGGGGAGGGATACGCAGTATTTT. The gene calls are TRBV5-4 and TRBJ2-3; 9 bases are a match to TRBD2. Germline values: CDR1 SGHNT, CDR2 YYREEE (reference sequence). The CDR3 is 15 residues long. The whole variable domain, filled in from reference TRBV5-4 and TRBJ2-3, reads ETGVTQSPTHLIKTRGQQVTLRCSSQSGHNTVSWYQQALGQGPQFIFQYYREEENGRGNFPPRFSGLQFPNYSSELNVNALELDDSALYLCASGLESGGRDTQYFGPGTRLTVL.

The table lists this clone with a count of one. Here the CDR3 reads CASSSLTSGGYEQYF. For the CDR3, the DNA is TGTGCCAGCAGTTCCCTGACTAGCGGGGGCTACGAGCAGTACTTC. The rearrangement links TRBV28 to TRBJ2-7; TRBD2 aligns across 12 bases. Germline V gene lookup returns CDR1 MDHEN and CDR2 SYDVKM. The CDR3 loop spans 15 amino acids. V lost 4 bases and J lost 3; bases outside the gene matches: 4. Filled out from reference TRBV28 and TRBJ2-7, the complete variable domain reads DVKVTQSSRYLVKRTGEKVFLECVQDMDHENMFWYRQDPGLGLRLIYFSYDVKMKEKGDIPEGYSVSREKKERFSLILESASTNQTSMYLCASSSLTSGGYEQYFGPGTRLTVT.